This TCR beta chain was profiled in a study of blood T cells in healthy people across ages. A second PCR, run for about 7 to 11 cycles, used a sample-barcoded 5' primer plus a J-beta primer mix. A single record per CDR3 protein comes from TCRdb applying MiXCR to the 5' RACE reads. The sample contains around 1,900,000 distinct CDR3 sequences, 39% of which appear only once. The CDR3 runs to 13 residues. Germline values: CDR1 SGHTA, CDR2 FQGTGA. A word on this clonotype: One junction end does not reproduce the germline sequence, and a read error may be involved.

The V and J genes are TRBV7-3 and TRBJ2-5; D assignment may be TRBD1 or TRBD2 (5 bases each). Input material: blood. This clonotype was obtained from a human donor in good health. The CDR3 bases are TGTGTCAGCAGCCCCGGGGCGGGCGAGACCCAGTACTTC. Protein: CVSSPGAGETQYF.